This T cell receptor beta chain derives from a study of T cells in tuberculosis. Study overall: IGRA-negative adolescents, IGRA-positive adolescents with latent tuberculosis and adults with active tuberculosis formed this South African cohort. Blood was taken before or within 7 days of anti-tuberculosis therapy.

In regard to this clone: Its antigen is not identified.

General observations from the study: Active tuberculosis TCR-alpha repertoires lay closer to GMM-specific TCRs than IGRA-negative controls, suggesting clonal expansion. Smaller alpha distances in active tuberculosis partly reflected shorter CDR3-alpha lengths.

Germline values: CDR1 LNHDA, CDR2 SQIVND (reference sequence). V was cut by 6 bases and J by 0 bases, with 17 bases left in between. The CDR3 length is 16 residues. Time point meaning: new active TB diagnosis, blood taken before or within 7 days of starting treatment. Sequenced by immunoSEQ multiplex PCR; TCRdb stores in-frame clones only, minus some. The profile shows some 30,000 clones, about 90% of them singletons. The receptor was derived from an adult with tuberculosis. The gene calls are TRBV19 and TRBJ1-1, with D perhaps TRBD1 (6 bases). This material consisted of PBMCs, taken at tuberculosis diagnosis. The DNA of the CDR3 is TGTGCCAGTAGGCAACAATCCGGGACACTGAACACTGAAGCTTTCTTT. Its protein is CASRQQSGTLNTEAFF.